One and the same sample provided the 5 T cell receptor beta chains below, sequenced in a study of T cells after yellow fever vaccination. Using its own MiXCR run on the 5' RACE reads, TCRdb lists one record per CDR3 protein. The data show roughly 400,000 distinct CDR3 sequences, approximately 19% seen once. The source was PBMCs, collected before the yellow fever booster vaccination. Every receptor here comes from a man between 18 and 29 years old who received the YFV17D yellow fever vaccine.

This chain connects TRBV18 to TRBJ2-1; 9 bases are a match to TRBD2. The CDR3 length is 15 residues. CDR1 and CDR2 (germline): KGHSH, LQKENI. J was trimmed by 3 bases and V by 1 base; bases with no gene match: 1. CDR3 protein: CASSPQRGDYNEQFF. The CDR3 nucleotides are TGTGCCAGCTCACCACAGCGGGGGGACTACAATGAGCAGTTCTTC.

This chain connects TRBV9 to TRBJ2-3; D unclear. The CDR3 is 14 amino acids. Germline V gene lookup returns CDR1 SGDLS and CDR2 YYNGEE. With 3 bases removed from V and 4 bases from J, the gap between germline ends came to 12 bases. The CDR3 protein is CASSATIRADTQYF. The CDR3 DNA is TGTGCCAGCAGCGCCACGATAAGGGCAGATACGCAGTATTTT.

This chain joins TRBV24-1 and TRBJ2-1, with 9 bases fitting TRBD1. From germline, CDR1 is KGHDR and CDR2 SFDVKD. Trimming cost V 4 bases and J 8 bases; bases outside gene matches: 5. The CDR3 is 14 amino acids. The CDR3 DNA follows: TGTGCCACCAGTGACTCCTGGACAGGGGATGAGCAGTTCTTC. Its translation: CATSDSWTGDEQFF.

This clonotype was observed a few times. The chain links TRBV27 to TRBJ1-5, with 7 bases that match TRBD1. J lost 7 bases, V lost 5 bases, and 5 bases had no gene match. The length of the CDR3 is 13 residues. CDR1 MNHEY and CDR2 SMNVEV come from the germline V gene (reference sequence). CDR3 in DNA: TGTGCCAGCAGTCACAGGGGAGGACAGCCCCAGCATTTT. Its protein product is CASSHRGGQPQHF.

This clonotype was seen a handful of times. The chain couples TRBV2 to TRBJ1-2; D might be TRBD1 (5 bases). CDR1 and CDR2 (germline): SNHLY, FYNNEI. The CDR3 is 12 residues long. Trimming removed 3 bases at V and 6 bases at J, with 8 bases between. The CDR3 reads CASSDPGHGYTF. The CDR3 bases are TGTGCCAGCAGTGACCCGGGACATGGCTACACCTTC.